What follows are 5 T cell receptor beta chains derived from one specimen sequenced in a study of shared clonotypes between healthy human individuals. Assay: immunoSEQ multiplex PCR; the TCRdb copy retains only in-frame clones and omits some. The sample carries about 2.3 million clones, just under 95% recorded once. Sequenced material: naive CD4+ T cells from PBMCs. The subset is: CD45RA+ positively selected. These receptors all stem from a man aged 18 to 30 in good health. Some clones in this sample may be carry-over from other donors' samples.

This clone came up a few times. The chain links TRBV9 to TRBJ2-7; D remains unclear. From germline, CDR1 is SGDLS and CDR2 YYNGEE. CDR3 length equals 13 residues. Trimming took off 0 bases at V and 9 bases at J, with 13 bases between the two ends. The CDR3 is CASSVASSSLQYF. Here the CDR3 DNA reads TGTGCCAGCAGCGTAGCGTCCTCCTCGTTGCAGTACTTC. The whole variable domain, filled in from reference TRBV9 and TRBJ2-7, reads DSGVTQTPKHLITATGQRVTLRCSPRSGDLSVYWYQQSLDQGLQFLIQYYNGEERAKGNILERFSAQQFPDLHSELNLSSLELGDSALYFCASSVASSSLQYFGPGTRLTVT.

The chain links TRBV11-2 to TRBJ2-1, with 8 bases matching TRBD2. After removal of 5 bases from V and 2 bases from J, the junction contained 8 bases not matched to a gene. The CDR3 loop spans 16 amino acids. Germline values: CDR1 SGHAT, CDR2 FQNNGV. The CDR3 coding sequence is TGTGCCAGCAGCGCGGGGACTAGTCGCACCTACAATGAGCAGTTCTTC. Encoded protein: CASSAGTSRTYNEQFF.

The table lists this clone with a count of one. The same CDR3 arises from other DNA sequences in this sample as well. This chain joins TRBV6-5 and TRBJ1-5; D is perhaps TRBD1 (5 bases). The V gene lost 0 bases and the J gene lost 4 bases, with 7 bases spanning the gap. Germline V CDR1 and CDR2: MNHEY, SVGAGI. There are 14 residues in the CDR3. The CDR3 nucleotides read TGTGCCAGCAGTTACTCAGCAGGGAATCAGCCCCAGCATTTT. Amino acids: CASSYSAGNQPQHF.

V gene TRBV6-1 combines with J gene TRBJ1-2; TRBD1 might be the D (6 bases). Germline CDR1 reads MNHNS; CDR2 reads SASEGT. The V end lost 4 bases, the J end lost 5 bases, and 11 bases lay between the germline ends. The CDR3 has 13 residues. CDR3 protein: CASSAGGAYGYTF. In DNA form, the CDR3 reads TGTGCCAGCAGTGCGGGGGGGGCTTATGGCTACACCTTC.

The chain recombines TRBV19 with TRBJ2-1; unclear D gene. V gave up 3 bases and J gave up 7 bases, with 10 bases separating them. The CDR3 totals 13 residues. CDR1 and CDR2 (germline): LNHDA, SQIVND (reference sequence). The CDR3 coding sequence is TGTGCCAGTAGTATTTCTAGTCGGAATGAGCAGTTCTTC. It yields the protein CASSISSRNEQFF.